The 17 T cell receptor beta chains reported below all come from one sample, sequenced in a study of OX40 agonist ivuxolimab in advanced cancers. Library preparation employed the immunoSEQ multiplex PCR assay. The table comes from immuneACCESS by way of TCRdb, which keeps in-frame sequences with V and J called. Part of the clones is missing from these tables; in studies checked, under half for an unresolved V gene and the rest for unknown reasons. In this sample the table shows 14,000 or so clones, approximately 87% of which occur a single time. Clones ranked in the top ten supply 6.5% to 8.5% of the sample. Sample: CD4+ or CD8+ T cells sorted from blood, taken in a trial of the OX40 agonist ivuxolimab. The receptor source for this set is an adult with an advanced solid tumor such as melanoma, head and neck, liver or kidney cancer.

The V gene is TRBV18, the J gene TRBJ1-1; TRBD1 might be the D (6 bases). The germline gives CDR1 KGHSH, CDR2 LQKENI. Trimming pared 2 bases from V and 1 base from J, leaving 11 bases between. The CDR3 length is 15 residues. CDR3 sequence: CASSPARGSNTEAFF. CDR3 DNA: TGTGCCAGCTCACCAGCCAGGGGCTCGAACACTGAAGCTTTCTTT.

The CDR3 region has the DNA TGTGCCAGCAGTGAAGGTGAGTTGAACACTGAAGCTTTCTTT. Translating it yields CASSEGELNTEAFF. This chain links TRBV6-1 with TRBJ1-1; D not resolved. The germline gives CDR1 MNHNS, CDR2 SASEGT. This CDR3 contains 14 residues. Trimming stripped 1 base from V and 0 bases from J, with 6 bases between.

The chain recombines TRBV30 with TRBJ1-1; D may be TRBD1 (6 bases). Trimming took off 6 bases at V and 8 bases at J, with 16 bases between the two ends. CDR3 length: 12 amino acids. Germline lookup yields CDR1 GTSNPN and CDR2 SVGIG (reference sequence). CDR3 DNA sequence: TGTGCCTGTTCTCCACTTGACAGGGAAGCTTTCTTT. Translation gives CACSPLDREAFF.

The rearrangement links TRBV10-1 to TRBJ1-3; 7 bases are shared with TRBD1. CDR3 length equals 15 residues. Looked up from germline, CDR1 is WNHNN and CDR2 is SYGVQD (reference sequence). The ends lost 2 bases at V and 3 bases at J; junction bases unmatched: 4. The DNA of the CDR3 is TGCGCCAGCAGTGAGCGACAGGGAATTGGAAACACCATATATTTT. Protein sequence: CASSERQGIGNTIYF.

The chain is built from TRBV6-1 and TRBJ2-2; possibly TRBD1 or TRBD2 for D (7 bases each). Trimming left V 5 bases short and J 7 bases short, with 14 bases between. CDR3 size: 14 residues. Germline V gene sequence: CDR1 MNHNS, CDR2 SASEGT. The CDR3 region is CASSTQGRGGELFF. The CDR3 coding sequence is TGTGCCAGCAGTACACAGGGGAGGGGCGGGGAGCTGTTTTTT.

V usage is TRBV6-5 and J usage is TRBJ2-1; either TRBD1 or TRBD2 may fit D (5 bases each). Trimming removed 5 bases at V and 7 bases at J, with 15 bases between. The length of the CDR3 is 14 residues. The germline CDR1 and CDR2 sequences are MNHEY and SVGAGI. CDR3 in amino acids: CASSTETGRNEQFF. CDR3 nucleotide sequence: TGTGCCAGCAGTACCGAGACGGGGCGGAATGAGCAGTTCTTC.

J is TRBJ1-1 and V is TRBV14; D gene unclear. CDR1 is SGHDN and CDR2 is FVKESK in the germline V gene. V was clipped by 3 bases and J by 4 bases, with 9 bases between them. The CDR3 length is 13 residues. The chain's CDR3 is CASSQGYRTEAFF. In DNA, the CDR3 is TGTGCCAGCAGCCAGGGTTACCGCACTGAAGCTTTCTTT.

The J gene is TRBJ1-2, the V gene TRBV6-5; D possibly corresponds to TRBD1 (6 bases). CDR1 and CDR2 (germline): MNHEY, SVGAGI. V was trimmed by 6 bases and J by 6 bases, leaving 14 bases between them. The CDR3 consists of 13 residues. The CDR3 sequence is CASRQQGFNGYTF. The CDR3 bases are TGTGCCAGCAGACAACAGGGATTTAATGGCTACACCTTC.

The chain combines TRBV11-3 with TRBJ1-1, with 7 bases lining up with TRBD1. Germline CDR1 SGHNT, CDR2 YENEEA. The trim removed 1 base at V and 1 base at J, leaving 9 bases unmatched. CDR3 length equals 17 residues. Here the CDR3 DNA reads TGTGCCAGCAGCTTAGGGGAACCGGGACAGCCGAACACTGAAGCTTTCTTT. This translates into CASSLGEPGQPNTEAFF.

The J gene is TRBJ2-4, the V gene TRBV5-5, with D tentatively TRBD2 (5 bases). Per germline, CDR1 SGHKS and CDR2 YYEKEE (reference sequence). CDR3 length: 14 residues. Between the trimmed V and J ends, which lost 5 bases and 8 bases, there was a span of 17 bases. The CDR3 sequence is CASRSRTGLDIQYF. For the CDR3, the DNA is TGTGCCAGCAGGTCCCGGACTGGCTTGGACATTCAGTACTTC.

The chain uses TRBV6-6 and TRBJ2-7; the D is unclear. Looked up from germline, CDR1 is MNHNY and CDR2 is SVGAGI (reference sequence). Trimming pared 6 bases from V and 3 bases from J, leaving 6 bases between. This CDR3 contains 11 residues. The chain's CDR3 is CASSHDYEQYF. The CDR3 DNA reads TGTGCCAGCAGCCACGACTACGAGCAGTACTTC.

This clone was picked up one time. CDR3 coding DNA: TGTGCCAGCAGCCAAGCCGGACAGGGGCCAACTAATGAAAAACTGTTTTTT. This sequence encodes CASSQAGQGPTNEKLFF. The chain links TRBV4-2 to TRBJ1-4; 9 nucleotides agree with TRBD1. CDR3 length: 17 residues. V was pared by 1 base and J by 0 bases, with 3 bases of the junction left unmatched. Germline-derived CDR1 and CDR2 are LGHNA and YNFKEQ.

CDR3 region: CASSYGVYQPQHF. The DNA of the CDR3 is TGTGCCAGCAGTTACGGGGTCTATCAGCCCCAGCATTTT. This chain uses TRBV6-5 with TRBJ1-5; unclear D gene. This CDR3 comprises 13 residues. The germline V and J ends were trimmed by 2 bases and 5 bases, with 7 bases remaining between them. The germline V gene encodes CDR1 MNHEY and CDR2 SVGAGI.

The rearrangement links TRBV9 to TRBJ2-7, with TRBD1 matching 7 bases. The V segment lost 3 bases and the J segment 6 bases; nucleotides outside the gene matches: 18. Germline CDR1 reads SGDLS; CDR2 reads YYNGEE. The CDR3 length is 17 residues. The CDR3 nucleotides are TGTGCCAGCAGCGGAGGATCGATGGGACAGTTTCTTTCCGAGCAGTACTTC. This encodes CASSGGSMGQFLSEQYF.

The CDR3 nucleotides read TGTGCCCGATCGACGGGGCAGTCCTACGAGCAGTACTTC. It codes for CARSTGQSYEQYF. The chain links TRBV2 to TRBJ2-7; D is tentatively TRBD1 or TRBD2 (5 bases each). Trimming shortened V by 11 bases and J by 1 base, and 15 bases separated the two germline ends. Germline lookup yields CDR1 SNHLY and CDR2 FYNNEI. The CDR3 length is 13 residues.

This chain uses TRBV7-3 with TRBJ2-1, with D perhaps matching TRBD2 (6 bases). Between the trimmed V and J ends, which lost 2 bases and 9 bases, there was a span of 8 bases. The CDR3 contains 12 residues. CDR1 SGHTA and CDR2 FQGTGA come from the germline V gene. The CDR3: CASSLYGGEQFF. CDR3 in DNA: TGTGCCAGCAGCTTATACGGGGGTGAGCAGTTCTTC.

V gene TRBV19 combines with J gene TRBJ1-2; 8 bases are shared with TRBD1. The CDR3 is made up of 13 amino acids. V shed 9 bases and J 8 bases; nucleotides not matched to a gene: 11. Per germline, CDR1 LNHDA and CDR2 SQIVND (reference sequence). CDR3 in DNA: TGTGCCAGCAGGGGGCCCGGTTTGGCGGGCTACACCTTC. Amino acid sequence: CASRGPGLAGYTF.